The 20 T cell receptor beta chains reported below all come from one sample, sequenced in a study of glioma-infiltrating T cells after dendritic cell vaccination (dated by TCRdb to 2016 to 2017). Preparation of the library involved the immunoSEQ multiplex PCR assay. TCRdb took over this immuneACCESS table, retaining in-frame rearrangements with V and J assigned. Such tables are incomplete; in checked studies, under half of the missing clones stem from an unresolved V gene, and the remainder is unexplained. The sample yields 50,000 to 75,000 clones; more than 75% were counted once. Approximately 8.9% of the sample is in the top ten clones. Reading the label with the study, this specimen's time point is: after dendritic cell vaccination, including at tumor progression/relapse. The specimen was blood, collected after dendritic cell vaccination. Receptors originate from a human donor with glioblastoma.

This chain links TRBV5-1 with TRBJ2-2; no clear D gene. Germline CDR1 reads SGHRS; CDR2 reads YFSETQ. CDR3 size: 13 residues. Trimming left V 7 bases short and J 3 bases short, with 10 bases between. The CDR3 spells CASARTDTGELFF. In DNA, the CDR3 is TGCGCCAGCGCAAGAACGGACACCGGGGAGCTGTTTTTT. The variable domain in full, with the rest retrieved from reference TRBV5-1 and TRBJ2-2, is KAGVTQTPRYLIKTRGQQVTLSCSPISGHRSVSWYQQTPGQGLQFLFEYFSETQRNKGNFPGRFSGRQFSNSRSEMNVSTLELGDSALYLCASARTDTGELFFGEGSRLTVL.

The chain recombines TRBV5-6 with TRBJ1-6, with D perhaps matching TRBD1 (6 bases). Looked up from germline, CDR1 is SGHDT and CDR2 is YYEEEE. This CDR3 contains 14 residues. V lost 2 bases and J 7 bases, leaving 10 bases between the germline ends. CDR3 in DNA: TGTGCCAGCAGCTTAGGGGGAGTGAATTCACCCCTCCACTTT. It specifies CASSLGGVNSPLHF.

This chain connects TRBV19 to TRBJ1-1, with 7 bases fitting TRBD1. Germline CDR1 is LNHDA and CDR2 is SQIVND (reference sequence). The CDR3 is 14 residues long. The J segment lost 6 bases and the V segment lost 9 bases, leaving 13 bases of the junction unmatched. DNA of the CDR3: TGTGCCAGCCATCTAACAGGGGTATCAGCTGAAGCTTTCTTT. Protein sequence: CASHLTGVSAEAFF.

This clone was detected only once. The rearrangement joins TRBV9 to TRBJ2-3; unclear D gene. Deletions cut 0 bases from V and 2 bases from J, with 4 bases between. The CDR3 spans 13 residues. Germline values: CDR1 SGDLS, CDR2 YYNGEE. The CDR3 sequence is CASSVVSTDTQYF. The CDR3 nucleotides are TGTGCCAGCAGCGTAGTATCCACAGATACGCAGTATTTT.

In its sample, this clone was seen many times. The rearrangement links TRBV6-5 to TRBJ2-1; no reliable D call. The CDR3 is 16 amino acids. Per germline, CDR1 MNHEY and CDR2 SVGAGI. V dropped 4 bases and J dropped 0 bases, with 13 bases sitting between them. The CDR3 is CASSLSELSSYNEQFF. CDR3 nucleotides: TGTGCCAGCAGTTTAAGCGAGTTGAGCTCCTACAATGAGCAGTTCTTC.

The chain links TRBV27 to TRBJ1-4; 7 nucleotides match TRBD1. Germline CDR1 MNHEY, CDR2 SMNVEV (reference sequence). The CDR3 covers 14 residues. After removal of 9 bases from V and 3 bases from J, the junction contained 7 bases not matched to a gene. The CDR3 here is CARGDSSSNEKLFF. DNA of the CDR3: TGTGCCAGAGGGGACAGCTCTTCTAATGAAAAACTGTTTTTT.

Details on this clone: Additional DNA sequences in this sample encode the identical CDR3. V gene TRBV6-5 combines with J gene TRBJ1-2, with 10 bases fitting TRBD1. V shed 0 bases and J 5 bases; nucleotides not matched to a gene: 6. This CDR3 contains 16 residues. Germline lookup yields CDR1 MNHEY and CDR2 SVGAGI. CDR3 in DNA: TGTGCCAGCAGTTACTCGAGGACAGGGGGAGGATATGGCTACACCTTC. Translation: CASSYSRTGGGYGYTF.

V gene TRBV13 combines with J gene TRBJ2-7; TRBD2 aligns across 10 bases. This CDR3 region has 15 residues. The germline V gene encodes CDR1 PRHDT and CDR2 FYEKMQ (reference sequence). After removal of 6 bases from V and 2 bases from J, the junction contained 7 bases not matched to a gene. CDR3 DNA: TGTGCCAGCAGTTTGAGCGGGGGGGCTCCCTACGAGCAGTACTTC. It translates to CASSLSGGAPYEQYF.

The chain combines TRBV5-4 with TRBJ2-1; TRBD1 is a possible D gene (6 bases). The CDR3 runs 15 residues. Trimming took off 4 bases at V and 7 bases at J, with 18 bases between the two ends. The germline V gene encodes CDR1 SGHNT and CDR2 YYREEE (reference sequence). In DNA form, the CDR3 reads TGTGCCAGCAGCGATCCCGGGACACCAGGGAATGAGCAGTTCTTC. Encoded protein: CASSDPGTPGNEQFF.

This clone was found once. This chain connects TRBV4-3 to TRBJ1-4; TRBD1 might be the D (5 bases). The CDR3 contains 17 residues. Trimming stripped 1 base from V and 9 bases from J, with 21 bases between. CDR1 and CDR2 from the germline V gene are LGHNA and YSLEER. In nucleotides, the CDR3 is TGCGCCAGCAGCCAAGCACCCCTCGGGGGTCCTTTCCAAAAACTGTTTTTT. It translates to CASSQAPLGGPFQKLFF.

CDR3 nucleotides: TGTGCCAGCAGCTTGCGGGGGCAGGTGCAGGATACGCAGTATTTT. Its translation: CASSLRGQVQDTQYF. V and J are TRBV7-8 and TRBJ2-3; D possibly corresponds to TRBD2 (7 bases). The CDR3 covers 15 residues. The germline V gene has CDR1 SGHVS and CDR2 FQNEAQ. Trimming pared 3 bases from V and 6 bases from J, leaving 16 bases between.

The V call is TRBV4-1, the J call TRBJ2-1; D call uncertain. Between the trimmed V and J ends, which lost 8 bases and 0 bases, there was a span of 20 bases. This CDR3 region has 17 residues. Germline V lookup: CDR1 MGHRA, CDR2 YSYEKL. CDR3 in amino acids: CASASSLPEGSYNEQFF. In nucleotides, the CDR3 is TGCGCCAGCGCTAGTTCTCTACCCGAAGGCTCCTACAATGAGCAGTTCTTC.

The CDR3 DNA follows: TGTGCCACCAGGGACAGCCCCTATGGCTACACCTTC. Protein: CATRDSPYGYTF. The chain combines TRBV6-1 with TRBJ1-2; 7 bases are a match to TRBD1. V dropped 10 bases and J dropped 4; count of bases not matched to a gene: 6. The germline CDR1 and CDR2 sequences are MNHNS and SASEGT. The CDR3 is made up of 12 amino acids.

This chain connects TRBV9 to TRBJ1-1, with 7 bases fitting TRBD1. Per germline, CDR1 SGDLS and CDR2 YYNGEE. The length of the CDR3 is 17 residues. V dropped 5 bases and J dropped 5; count of bases not matched to a gene: 18. The CDR3 bases are TGTGCCAGCAGTGAGGGGGCAGGGTCTGGGATTAGGACTGAAGCTTTCTTT. It translates to CASSEGAGSGIRTEAFF.

The chain uses TRBV7-9 and TRBJ2-7, with 7 bases that match TRBD2. Germline V gives CDR1 SEHNR, CDR2 FQNEAQ (reference sequence). J gave up 4 bases and V 5 bases, and 8 bases lay outside the gene matches. This CDR3 has 14 amino acids. CDR3 bases: TGTGCCAGCAGCCCCCCGGGAGGAAGATACGAGCAGTACTTC. Its protein product is CASSPPGGRYEQYF.

The J gene is TRBJ2-5, the V gene TRBV5-6; the D gene is possibly TRBD1 (6 bases). CDR1 and CDR2 (germline): SGHDT, YYEEEE. The CDR3 length is 19 residues. V was cut by 4 bases and J by 2 bases, with 27 bases left in between. CDR3 sequence reads: CASSQTDSRLKTLQETQYF. For the CDR3, the DNA is TGTGCCAGCAGCCAGACGGACAGCCGGCTAAAAACGCTTCAAGAGACCCAGTACTTC.

The rearrangement links TRBV29-1 to TRBJ1-1; 8 bases are shared with TRBD1. This CDR3 contains 14 residues. The junction had 2 bases not matched to a gene; V was cut back by 1 base and J by 1 base. The germline V gene has CDR1 SQVTM and CDR2 ANQGSEA. The chain's CDR3 is CSVEGGTGNTEAFF. CDR3 coding DNA: TGCAGCGTTGAAGGGGGGACAGGGAACACTGAAGCTTTCTTT.

This clone was detected only once. The V call is TRBV30, the J call TRBJ2-2; D not resolved. The CDR3 contains 13 residues. The germline V gene has CDR1 GTSNPN and CDR2 SVGIG (reference sequence). V was pared by 2 bases and J by 2 bases, with 6 bases between. Here the CDR3 DNA reads TGTGCCTGGAGTTATCTAAACACCGGGGAGCTGTTTTTT. It translates to CAWSYLNTGELFF.

The CDR3 bases are TGTGCCAGTACGAAGGGGGCGCGGGAAAACATTCAGTACTTC. Translating gives CASTKGARENIQYF. This rearrangement joins TRBV19 to TRBJ2-4; 7 positions match TRBD1. Germline V gene sequence: CDR1 LNHDA, CDR2 SQIVND (reference sequence). This CDR3 spans 14 amino acids. J was trimmed by 5 bases and V by 7 bases; bases with no gene match: 8.

The chain recombines TRBV25-1 with TRBJ1-2; D remains ambiguous. Germline CDR1 reads MGHDK; CDR2 reads SYGVNS. V dropped 4 bases and J dropped 0 bases, with 12 bases sitting between them. CDR3 length: 15 amino acids. As DNA, the CDR3 is TGTGCCAGCAGTGGTTGGGCAGCTACTAACTATGGCTACACCTTC. It is translated as CASSGWAATNYGYTF.